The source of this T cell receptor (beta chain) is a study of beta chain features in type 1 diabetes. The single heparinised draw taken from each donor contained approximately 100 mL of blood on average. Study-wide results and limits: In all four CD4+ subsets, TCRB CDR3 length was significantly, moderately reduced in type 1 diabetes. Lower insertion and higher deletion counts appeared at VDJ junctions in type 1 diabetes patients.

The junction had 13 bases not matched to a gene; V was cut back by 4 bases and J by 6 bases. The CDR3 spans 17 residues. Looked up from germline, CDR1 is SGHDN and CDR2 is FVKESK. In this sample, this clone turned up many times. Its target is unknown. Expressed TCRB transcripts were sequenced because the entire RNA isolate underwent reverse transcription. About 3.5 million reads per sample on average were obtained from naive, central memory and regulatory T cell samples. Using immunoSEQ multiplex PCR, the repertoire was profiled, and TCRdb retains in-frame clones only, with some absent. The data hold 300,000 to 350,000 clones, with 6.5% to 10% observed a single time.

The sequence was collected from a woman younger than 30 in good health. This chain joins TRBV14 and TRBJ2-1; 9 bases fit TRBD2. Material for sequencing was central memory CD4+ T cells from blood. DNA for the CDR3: TGTGCCAGCAGCCCCCGAGGTAGCGGGAGTTACCCCAATGAGCAGTTCTTC. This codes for CASSPRGSGSYPNEQFF.